What follows is one T cell receptor (beta chain) and its context. The antigen remains undetermined. The sample comes from a study of shared clonotypes between healthy human individuals. Whole-study findings and limits: Memory subsets generally showed lower estimated richness than naive subsets. Naive CD4 clonotype sharing across four donors was around 5.5%. Generation probabilities were higher for clonotypes shared across all four sorted-subset donors than for unshared ones. Incompleteness in sorted-subset sequencing, despite large depth, was shown by rarefaction.

Germline lookup yields CDR1 SGHVS and CDR2 FQNEAQ. This CDR3 is 16 amino acids long. V shed 5 bases and J shed 1 base, with 17 bases lying between them. Libraries were prepared by immunoSEQ multiplex PCR; TCRdb keeps only in-frame clonotypes and omits some of them. The sample carries over a million clones, roughly 70% recorded once. Sequencing was performed on memory CD4+ T cells sorted from blood. Indicated subset: CD45RA-negative fraction. The TCR comes from a man aged 18 to 35 in good health. The chain joins TRBV7-8 to TRBJ2-5; possible D gene TRBD2, 7 bases. CDR3 in amino acids: CASSPRGRRSQETQYF. Here the CDR3 DNA reads TGTGCCAGCAGCCCGCGGGGGCGGAGATCCCAAGAGACCCAGTACTTC.